The source of this T cell receptor beta chain is a study of blood T cells in healthy people across ages (dated by TCRdb to between 2014 and 2017). In terms of the full investigation: In model experiments, template switching captured about one uniquely barcoded TCR beta cDNA molecule for every two T cells. To track age-related changes in TCR beta repertoire diversity, the study relied on deep sequencing normalized with unique cDNA molecular identifiers. Donors were grouped into four age groups: young (average roughly 16 years), middle-aged (about 40), aged (about 60) and long-lived (just over 80). To avoid experimental bias, donors of different ages were distributed randomly across sequencing lanes. The study analyzed two additional independent replicas of 1 million unique cDNA reads from the same blood draw for two donors, one aged 18 to 30 and one aged 80 or older.

Receptor libraries were prepared by 5' RACE. For sequencing, an Illumina HiSeq 2500 was employed. A second roughly 7 to 11 cycle PCR used a sample-barcoded 5' primer and a J-beta primer mix. Each TCR beta cDNA molecule received a unique molecular identifier from a template-switch 5' adaptor carrying 12 random nucleotides. Each sample yielded at least 2.5 million CDR3-containing paired-end reads. First-strand cDNA synthesis was performed from all RNA using the Mint cDNA synthesis kit, with priming by a TRBC-specific oligonucleotide. Following uracil-DNA glycosylase treatment, a first 18-cycle PCR with universal primers M1SS and BC2_uni_R was performed on all cDNA. In the authors' own workflow: Normalization of each sample was performed by random selection of 1 million high-quality reads, each carrying a distinct molecular identifier. Instead of being binned into consensus sequences, reads with shared molecular identifiers were discarded. CDR3 identification, clonotype clustering and error correction used MiTCR with a Q25 quality threshold and the strictest error-elimination algorithm. A nonparametric unseen species model with Euler transformation was used to estimate lower-bound total TCR beta diversity. The raw public reads went through TCRdb reprocessing: fastp at Q25, MiXCR clone calling, in-frame beta chains kept. Records with the same CDR3 protein are collapsed into one entry carrying the most frequent genes and DNA. Clone size and V and J calls follow TCRdb, not the original study. This sample holds under 2,000,000 distinct CDR3 sequences; around 48% were observed only once. The top ten clones comprise approximately 2.1% of the sample.

Donors were around 37 systemically healthy Caucasian individuals from Russia aged roughly 6 to 100 years. Each donor gave roughly 9 milliliters of peripheral blood, drawn into EDTA-treated Vacutainer tubes. Ficoll-Paque density-gradient centrifugation was used to isolate PBMCs, with at least 7 million obtained per sample. Total RNA was extracted from PBMCs with Trizol reagent, with at least 5 micrograms obtained per sample. For every donor, an aliquot of PBMCs went through flow cytometry to measure the percentages of naive CD45RAhigh/CD27high T cells. This clonotype has a handful of counts. Its antigen remains undetermined. No much larger clone is present one base from it, and per-base qualities are unavailable. The CDR3 numbers 19 residues from cysteine through phenylalanine. The read is trimmed to its CDR3 DNA, 57 bases read in frame from base 1. Trimming accounts for 5 bases at V and 1 base at J, while the number of junction bases matched to no gene is 13. Sequences SNHLY (CDR1) and FYNNEI (CDR2) are obtained from the germline V gene.

Here is what the overall study found, with its caveats: The percentage of naive T cells measured by flow cytometry correlated strongly with observed TCR beta diversity. The CMV infection status of donors was not known, potentially confounding age-related changes in expanded clonotypes. The long-lived group showed more naive CD4+ T cells, fewer expanded clones and increased TCR diversity than the aged group, suggesting age selection. Bulk unsorted PBMC profiling prevented conclusive comparison of naive and antigen-experienced compartments. Estimates of total diversity based on one million sequenced T cells were considered lower bounds and underestimates. As age increased, observed TCR beta diversity per million T cells dropped in a roughly linear way, and a significant reduction was already evident by age 40.

The chain uses TRBV2 and TRBJ2-6, with 8 bases in between that match TRBD1. The receptor's source is a woman aged 40 to 55 in good health. Sequenced: blood. The CDR3 region reads CASSKGMGRGQSGANVLTF. The sequence in DNA is TGTGCCAGCAGTAAAGGGATGGGCAGGGGGCAATCTGGGGCCAACGTCCTGACTTTC.